The subject of this entry is one TCR beta chain. Its antigen is not known. The same CDR3 is also encoded by other DNA sequences in this sample. The PCR made use of 60 Vbeta and 13 Jbeta primers. Here immunoSEQ multiplex PCR was the method, and the copy in TCRdb shows in-frame clones only, minus some. The data contain 150,000 to 200,000 clones, about 76% of them seen just once; the ten biggest clones take up about 1.9%. This specimen comes from a study of cytomegalovirus exposure and HLA in healthy donors. Germline V gene sequence: CDR1 PRHDT, CDR2 FYEKMQ (reference sequence). Trimming shortened V by 5 bases and J by 1 base, and 21 bases separated the two germline ends. The CDR3 sequence is 17 residues long. Study results and caveats: A likely sequencing artifact accounted for one observed cluster of highly shared sequence variants. Approximately 160 TCR beta chains were listed as cytomegalovirus-associated.

This chain uses TRBV13 with TRBJ2-7, with a tentative D call TRBD1 (6 bases). The clonotype comes from a female donor in good health and CMV-seronegative. The specimen was PBMCs. The CDR3 sequence: CASSPLQGRTQSYEQYF. Written as DNA, the CDR3 is TGTGCCAGCAGCCCTCTACAGGGTAGAACTCAATCCTACGAGCAGTACTTC.